This T cell receptor beta chain came from a study of T and B cells in COVID-19 patients. At the level of the study: COVID-19 patients gave peripheral blood either during active infection or after recovery. The recovered cohort's median age was approximately 37 years, versus approximately 70 years in active infection.

From blood, roughly 220-550 ng of genomic DNA served as TRB template. Study outcomes and limitations: No sequencing was yet done of CD4+, regulatory or CD8+ subsets, or of SARS-CoV-2-responsive or tetramer+ sorted cells.

Concerning this clonotype: The target antigen is unknown.

In germline, CDR1 is DFQATT, CDR2 SNEGSKA (reference sequence). The CDR3 length is 12 residues. Trimming took off 3 bases at V and 5 bases at J, with 8 bases between the two ends. TRB rearrangements were amplified by multiplex PCR with BIOMED2 TRB-A/B primers. TCRdb reprocessed the multiplex PCR reads via MiXCR and lists one record per CDR3 protein. The sample includes 15,000 to 20,000 distinct CDR3 sequences, around 35% of them seen just once. Material: blood. The chain carries TRBV20-1 and TRBJ2-1; D gene uncertain. The sequence derives from a human donor with active COVID-19. CDR3 nucleotides: TGCAGTGCTAGCCTCGTGGACAATGAGCAGTTCTTC. This translates into CSASLVDNEQFF.